These T cell receptor beta chains were read from a single sample in a study of control samples from healthy donors and cancer patients. TCRdb's table, derived via immunoSEQ multiplex PCR, lists solely in-frame clones and lacks some. The table lists fewer than 200,000 clones, over 85% of them singletons. The material sequenced was blood. The receptor source for this set is a man between 25 and 39 years old in good health. Both conserved end residues are part of each CDR3. The D gene is left open where the match is weak. The size field is filled for only some rows; it gives once, few, many or a size class.

TRBJ1-2 13 TRBV19 once NA TGTGCCAGTAGTGTTGGGGACCCCTATGGCTACACCTTC CASSVGDPYGYTF
TRBJ2-2 16 TRBV3-1/TRBV3-2 NA NA TGTGCCAGCAGCCGACCGAAAAGCGGGAACACCGGGGAGCTGTTTTTT CASSRPKSGNTGELFF
TRBJ2-7 15 TRBV4-1 NA NA TGCGCCAGCAGCCAAGCGAGCGGCTCTTCCTACGAGCAGTACTTC CASSQASGSSYEQYF
TRBJ1-3 15 TRBV15 NA NA TGTGCCACCAGCAGAGTCTTCTTACAGGGAAACACCATATATTTT CATSRVFLQGNTIYF
TRBJ1-5 12 TRBV7-9 few NA TGTGCCAGCAGCTTAGTGAACCAGCCCCAGCATTTT CASSLVNQPQHF
TRBJ2-7 16 TRBV11-2 NA TRBD2 TGTGCCAGCAGCCCAGGACGGCTAGCGGGAGTAGACGAGCAGTACTTC CASSPGRLAGVDEQYF
TRBJ1-2 17 TRBV9 NA TRBD1 TGTGCCAGCAGCGCAGCACCTAGGGACAGCCCCAACTATGGCTACACCTTC CASSAAPRDSPNYGYTF
TRBJ1-4 14 TRBV29-1 NA NA TGCAGCGTACCAGGGACCGCCCTCGGAGAAAAACTGTTTTTT CSVPGTALGEKLFF
TRBJ2-3 15 TRBV7-6 NA NA TGTGCCAGCAGCTTAATACTAGCTGGTACAGATACGCAGTATTTT CASSLILAGTDTQYF
TRBJ1-2 13 TRBV30 NA TRBD1 TGTGCCTGGAGCGAGACAGGGTATGATGGCTACACCTTC CAWSETGYDGYTF
TRBJ2-2 15 TRBV2 NA TRBD1 TGTGCCAGCAACAGACAGGGGCGAGGCACCGGGGAGCTGTTTTTT CASNRQGRGTGELFF
TRBJ1-1 14 TRBV7-2 NA NA TGTGCCAGCAGCCCAGGTGGGGGAGGGGGTCCAGCTTTCTTT CASSPGGGGGPAFF
TRBJ2-7 12 TRBV28 NA NA TGTGCCAGCAGCCAGGGTTCCTACGAGCAGTACTTC CASSQGSYEQYF
TRBJ1-1 16 TRBV27 once NA TGTGCCAGCAGTCTCCGGGCCGGGTACATGAACACTGAAGCTTTCTTT CASSLRAGYMNTEAFF
TRBJ1-3 12 TRBV12-3/TRBV12-4 NA NA TGTGCCAGCAGGGGGGCTGGAAACACCATATATTTT CASRGAGNTIYF
TRBJ2-3 12 TRBV12-3/TRBV12-4 NA NA TGTGCCAGCAGGTGGGGGGCAGATACGCAGTATTTT CASRWGADTQYF
TRBJ2-3 13 TRBV11-3 NA NA TGTGCCAGCAGCTTAGATCAGGGAGGTACGCAGTATTTT CASSLDQGGTQYF